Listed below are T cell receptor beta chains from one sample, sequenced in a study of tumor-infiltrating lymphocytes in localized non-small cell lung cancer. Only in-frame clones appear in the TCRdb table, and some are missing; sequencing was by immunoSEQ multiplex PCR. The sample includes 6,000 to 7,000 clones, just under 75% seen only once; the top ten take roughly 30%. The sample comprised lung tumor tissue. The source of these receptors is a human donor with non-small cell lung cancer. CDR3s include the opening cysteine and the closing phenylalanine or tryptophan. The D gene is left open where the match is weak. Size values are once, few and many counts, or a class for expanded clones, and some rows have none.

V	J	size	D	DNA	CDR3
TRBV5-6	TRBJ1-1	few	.	TGTGCCAGCAGCTCCTTCCTTGAAGCTTTCTTT	CASSSFLEAFF
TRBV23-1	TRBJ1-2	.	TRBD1	TGCGCCAGCAGCAGGGGGCCACCTAACTATGGCTACACCTTC	CASSRGPPNYGYTF
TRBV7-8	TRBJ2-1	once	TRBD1	TGTGCCAGCAGCTTGCGCCCCCCGGACAGGGGTTACAATGAGCAGTTCTTC	CASSLRPPDRGYNEQFF
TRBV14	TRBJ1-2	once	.	TGTGCCAGCAGCCCACATACAGGGAACTATGGCTACACCTTC	CASSPHTGNYGYTF
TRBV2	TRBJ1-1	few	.	TGTGCCAGCAGAACACAGGATGCTGAAGCTTTCTTT	CASRTQDAEAFF
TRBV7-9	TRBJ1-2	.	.	TGTGCCAGCAGGACCCCGGACAGAAACTATGGCTACACCTTC	CASRTPDRNYGYTF
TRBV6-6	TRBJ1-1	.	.	TGTGCCAGCAGTTACTCGGAGGTGAACACTGAAGCTTTCTTT	CASSYSEVNTEAFF
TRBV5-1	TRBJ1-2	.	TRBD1	TGCGCCAGCAGCGGCAGGGGGTATACTAACTATGGCTACACCTTC	CASSGRGYTNYGYTF
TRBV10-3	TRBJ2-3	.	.	TGTGCCATTATGACTAGCACAGATACGCAGTATTTT	CAIMTSTDTQYF
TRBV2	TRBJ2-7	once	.	TGTGCCAGCATATCGGAACTAGGAGGCGAGCAGTACTTC	CASISELGGEQYF
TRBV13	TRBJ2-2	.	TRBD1	TGTGCCAGCAGCTCTGAGGGGGACAGGTACACCGGGGAGCTGTTTTTT	CASSSEGDRYTGELFF
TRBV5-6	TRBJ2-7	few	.	TGTGCCAGCAGCCTGACAGTCTACGAGCAGTACTTC	CASSLTVYEQYF
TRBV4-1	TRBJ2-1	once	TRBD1	TGCGCCAGCAGCCCACCCGGGACAGGTTACAATGAGCAGTTCTTC	CASSPPGTGYNEQFF
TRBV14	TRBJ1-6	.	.	TGTGCCAGCAGCCAAGGCGGCCAGGGCCCCTGGAATTCACCCCTCCACTTT	CASSQGGQGPWNSPLHF
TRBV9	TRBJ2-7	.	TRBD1	TGTGCCAGCAGCCCCGGACAGGTTGGCTACGAGCAGTACTTC	CASSPGQVGYEQYF
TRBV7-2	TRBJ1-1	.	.	TGTGCCAGCAGCTTAGTTACAGGGAGGAAAACTGAAGCTTTCTTT	CASSLVTGRKTEAFF
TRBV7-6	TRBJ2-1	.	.	TGTGCCAGCAGCTTACAACTAGCCAATGAGCAGTTCTTC	CASSLQLANEQFF
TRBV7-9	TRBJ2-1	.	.	TGTGCCAGCAGCTTAGGTCTCGGGACCTCCTACAATGAGCAGTTCTTC	CASSLGLGTSYNEQFF
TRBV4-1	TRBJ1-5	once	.	TGCGCCAGCAGCCAAGGGGAGGGGCAGCCCCAGCATTTT	CASSQGEGQPQHF
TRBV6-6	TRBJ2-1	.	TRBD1	TGTGCCAGCAGCCTGGGACAGGTCTCCTACAATGAGCAGTTCTTC	CASSLGQVSYNEQFF